This T cell receptor (beta chain) was sequenced during a study of shared clonotypes between healthy human individuals. It was approximately 0.2 ug DNA, 30,000 or so T cell genomes, that sorted-subset replicate PCRs used. Only in-frame clones appear in the TCRdb table, and some are missing; sequencing was by immunoSEQ multiplex PCR. This table holds fewer than 3 million clones, around 90% found once. The CDR3 is made up of 17 amino acids. The germline V and J ends were trimmed by 5 bases and 3 bases, with 22 bases remaining between them. From germline, CDR1 is MNHEY and CDR2 SMNVEV (reference sequence). Researchers partitioned CD4+ cells into CD45RA+ naive and CD45RA-negative memory subsets.

Sequencing was done on a sample of naive CD4+ T cells from PBMCs. Subset reported: CD45RA+ positively selected. The rearrangement joins TRBV27 to TRBJ2-5, with a possible D match to TRBD1 (6 bases). The receptor was derived from a man aged 18 to 29 in good health. Some clones in this sample may be carry-over from other donors' samples. This CDR3 is CASSKIEADSRKETQYF. Written as DNA, the CDR3 is TGTGCCAGCAGTAAGATAGAAGCGGACAGCAGAAAAGAGACCCAGTACTTC.